Reported below is one TCR beta chain. Its antigen is not identified. The CDR3 sequence is 20 residues long. Per the germline V gene, CDR1 is SGHTA and CDR2 is FQGTGA. The ends lost 3 bases at V and 9 bases at J; junction bases unmatched: 24. The data were obtained in a study of T cells in Graves' hyperthyroidism and ophthalmopathy. Study in general: The authors collected peripheral blood at initial diagnosis, before any treatment. Findings and limits, study-wide: The authors' 13 V-J model separated ophthalmopathy from stable hyperthyroidism. Most thyroid clonotypes expanded above 0.001 were also detected in blood.

Amplified regions were TCR beta CDR3 sequences from RNA transcripts. In the first-round RT-PCR of the TCR CDR3, the HTBI primer set was used. TCRdb re-called the multiplex PCR reads through MiXCR, storing one row per CDR3 protein. The data contain about 500,000 distinct CDR3 sequences, approximately 15% of them singletons. This receptor was identified in a woman under 30 with Graves' hyperthyroidism. The chain has TRBV7-3 and TRBJ2-7; TRBD2 matches 12 bases. The sequencing sample was made of blood. The CDR3 here is CASSFGPPTSGRAIGGGQYF. For the CDR3, the DNA is TGTGCCAGCAGCTTCGGGCCCCCGACTAGCGGGAGAGCCATTGGGGGGGGGCAGTACTTC.